Included here is one TCR beta chain sequence, with context. What it binds is unknown. The source material, RNA transcripts, was used to amplify TCR beta CDR3 regions. The study used the HTBI primer set for a first-round RT-PCR of the TCR CDR3. TCRdb re-derived calls from the multiplex PCR reads in MiXCR, one entry per CDR3 protein. In the table there are about 700,000 distinct CDR3 sequences, roughly 46% of which are singletons. This specimen comes from a study of T cells in Graves' hyperthyroidism and ophthalmopathy. Study-level points and caveats: Through a model of 13 V-J features, ophthalmopathy was separated from stable hyperthyroidism.

Based on clinical symptoms, serum thyroxine and TRAb, thyroid ultrasound and orbital computed tomography, diagnoses were reached. Germline loops: CDR1 SGHRS, CDR2 YFSETQ. The V gene end was trimmed by 4 bases and the J gene end by 3 bases; junction bases not matched to a gene: 7. CDR3 length equals 15 residues. The chain carries TRBV5-1 and TRBJ2-5, with 9 bases lining up with TRBD2. The clonotype originates from an adult man with Graves' disease, either hyperthyroidism or ophthalmopathy (not recorded which). Sequencing input: peripheral blood or thyroid tissue (not recorded which). The CDR3 sequence is CASSVPSGEKETQYF. The CDR3 DNA is TGCGCCAGCAGCGTTCCTAGCGGGGAAAAAGAGACCCAGTACTTC.